This T cell receptor beta chain originates from a study of shared clonotypes between healthy human individuals. Turning to this clone: The antigen is undetermined.

The CDR3 is 15 amino acids. Losses at the gene ends were 4 bases for V and 6 bases for J; bases not matched to a gene: 10. Germline V gene sequence: CDR1 SGHKS, CDR2 YYEKEE (reference sequence). Regarding the study as a whole: What naive subsets generally showed was a larger estimated richness than memory subsets showed.

Under the authors' procedure: Junction-only sequences produced by ImmunoSEQ had no quality scores, so filtering differed. Profiled with immunoSEQ multiplex PCR; TCRdb holds only in-frame clones, not every one. Clone size and V and J calls were adopted from that table, with D and trimming inferred from the DNA. The sample has about 180,000 clones, over 85% seen once; the top ten hold approximately 0.07%. Every donor was a Caucasian adult from Nashville, Tennessee. The chain employs TRBV5-5 and TRBJ2-7, with 10 bases identical to TRBD1. Sequences were obtained from naive CD4+ T cells sorted from blood. As to subset: CD45RA+ positively selected. The clonotype originates from a woman aged 30 to 39 in good health. The CDR3 sequence is CASSRTRQGAGEQYF. Here the CDR3 DNA reads TGTGCCAGCAGCCGAACCAGACAGGGGGCTGGCGAGCAGTACTTC.